The rows below give T cell receptor beta chains drawn from one sample of a study of neurological immune-mediated disorders. Via MiXCR, TCRdb re-called the 5' RACE reads, giving one row per CDR3 protein. The sample lists some 79,000 distinct CDR3 sequences, about 14% occurring once. Sequenced sample: PBMCs. These receptor sequences come from a woman aged 45-59 years in good health. CDR3s include the opening cysteine and the closing phenylalanine or tryptophan. The order of the fields is clone size, V gene, CDR3 length, D gene, J gene, CDR3 protein, CDR3 DNA. The D gene is left open where the match is weak. Not all rows give a size; the values are once, few, many and, for expanded clones, a class.

.	TRBV6-5	14	.	TRBJ2-7	CASSTGPNSYEQYF	TGTGCCAGCAGTACGGGACCGAACTCCTACGAGCAGTACTTC
many	TRBV14	14	.	TRBJ1-1	CASSQDRGDTEAFF	TGTGCCAGCAGCCAAGATAGGGGAGACACTGAAGCTTTCTTT
many	TRBV5-1	16	.	TRBJ2-1	CASSLVGLTSYNEQFF	TGCGCCAGCAGCTTGGTTGGCCTGACCTCCTACAATGAGCAGTTCTTC
.	TRBV7-8	14	.	TRBJ1-1	CASSPTESNTEAFF	TGTGCCAGCAGCCCAACAGAATCGAACACTGAAGCTTTCTTT
.	TRBV6-5	18	TRBD1	TRBJ1-3	CASSYSEPTGNSGNTIYF	TGTGCCAGCAGTTACTCGGAACCGACAGGGAACTCTGGAAACACCATATATTTT
many	TRBV7-2	14	TRBD2	TRBJ2-1	CASSSYVEREKPFF	TGTGCCAGCAGCTCTTACGTAGAGCGGGAGAAGCCGTTCTTC
many	TRBV27	13	.	TRBJ1-5	CASTQGPNQPQHF	TGTGCCAGCACCCAGGGGCCGAATCAGCCCCAGCATTTT
many	TRBV2	13	.	TRBJ1-4	CATRRRVTEKLFF	TGTGCCACCCGGCGGAGGGTCACTGAAAAACTGTTTTTT
many	TRBV27	15	TRBD1	TRBJ2-1	CASSYATGGYNEQFF	TGTGCCAGCAGTTACGCGACAGGGGGCTACAATGAGCAGTTCTTC
many	TRBV5-6	16	.	TRBJ2-3	CASSTDGRGGTDTQYF	TGTGCCAGCAGCACCGACGGTCGCGGAGGCACAGATACGCAGTATTTT
.	TRBV18	15	.	TRBJ2-7	CASSPDGNFIYEQYF	TGTGCCAGCTCACCTGACGGGAACTTTATCTACGAGCAGTACTTC
many	TRBV7-2	15	TRBD2	TRBJ2-1	CASSPRTSGGNEQFF	TGTGCCAGCAGCCCGAGGACTAGCGGGGGAAATGAGCAGTTCTTC
many	TRBV20-1	18	TRBD1	TRBJ1-3	CSAAPIRTGDRSGNTIYF	TGCAGTGCTGCCCCAATCAGAACAGGGGATCGCTCTGGAAACACCATATATTTT
many	TRBV4-2	17	.	TRBJ1-4	CASSQPAGQTTREKLFF	TGTGCCAGCAGCCAACCGGCCGGGCAAACTACCCGGGAAAAACTGTTTTTT
many	TRBV7-3	16	TRBD2	TRBJ2-2	CASSPTSGRAPGELFF	TGTGCCAGCAGCCCCACTAGCGGGAGGGCCCCCGGGGAGCTGTTTTTT
many	TRBV27	17	.	TRBJ2-1	CASSPNRAGPGYNEQFF	TGTGCCAGCAGTCCGAACCGTGCGGGCCCGGGGTACAATGAGCAGTTCTTC
many	TRBV7-9	13	.	TRBJ1-1	CASSPRANTEAFF	TGTGCCAGCAGCCCTAGGGCCAACACTGAAGCTTTCTTT
many	TRBV7-3	17	.	TRBJ2-1	CASSSPRGQGLANEQFF	TGTGCCAGCAGCTCACCCCGGGGTCAGGGGCTCGCCAATGAGCAGTTCTTC
many	TRBV20-1	11	.	TRBJ1-4	CSASGAKKLFF	TGCAGTGCTAGTGGGGCGAAAAAACTGTTTTTT
many	TRBV29-1	13	TRBD2	TRBJ2-7	CSVEPSGRYEQYF	TGCAGCGTTGAACCTAGCGGGAGATACGAGCAGTACTTC
.	TRBV28	13	.	TRBJ2-5	CASSLDVTETQYF	TGTGCCAGCAGTCTTGATGTTACGGAGACCCAGTACTTC
many	TRBV7-8	13	.	TRBJ2-3	CASSLAGDNTQYF	TGTGCCAGCAGCTTAGCGGGGGACAATACGCAGTATTTT
many	TRBV6-1	16	.	TRBJ1-1	CASSFGTVLMNTEAFF	TGTGCCAGCAGCTTCGGGACTGTCCTAATGAACACTGAAGCTTTCTTT
.	TRBV7-9	15	.	TRBJ1-2	CASQPMERDGGGYTF	TGTGCCAGCCAGCCCATGGAGAGAGATGGGGGAGGCTACACCTTC
many	TRBV5-1	18	TRBD1	TRBJ2-3	CASSLVVTGKPGRDTQYF	TGCGCCAGCAGCTTGGTTGTGACAGGGAAACCGGGCAGAGATACGCAGTATTTT
many	TRBV5-1	15	.	TRBJ2-1	CASSLSPGTLSEQFF	TGCGCCAGCAGCTTGTCCCCGGGAACCTTGAGTGAGCAGTTCTTC
many	TRBV5-1	13	.	TRBJ1-1	CASSTGPNTEAFF	TGCGCCAGCAGTACAGGGCCGAACACTGAAGCTTTCTTT
many	TRBV7-8	16	.	TRBJ2-7	CASSFRRNQGGREQYF	TGTGCCAGCAGCTTTCGGAGAAACCAAGGGGGGCGAGAGCAGTACTTC
many	TRBV5-1	14	.	TRBJ1-5	CASSLDGGNQPQHF	TGCGCCAGCAGCTTGGATGGGGGAAATCAGCCCCAGCATTTT